Sequencing of this T cell receptor beta chain was carried out in a study of T cell changes during pregnancy in multiple sclerosis. Assay: immunoSEQ multiplex PCR; the TCRdb copy retains only in-frame clones and omits some. The data show about 79,000 clones, 90% to 95% seen once. This CDR3 spans 15 amino acids. The germline V gene encodes CDR1 MGHRA and CDR2 YSYEKL. The V segment lost 4 bases and the J segment 5 bases; nucleotides outside the gene matches: 10. Judged by abundance, this clone is medium-sized. Sequenced here: CD4+ T cells from peripheral blood mononuclear cells, sampled in the second trimester of pregnancy. The chain links TRBV4-1 to TRBJ2-7; 8 nucleotides line up with TRBD1. This clonotype originated in a female donor with multiple sclerosis, enrolled in a pregnancy study. The CDR3 coding sequence is TGCGCCAGCAGCCCCTGGACAGGGAAGGAGAACGAGCAGTACTTC. It specifies CASSPWTGKENEQYF.